This record looks at one T cell receptor beta chain sequence and its context. Its specificity is not known. The sample comes from a study of STAT5B mutations in CD4+ large granular lymphocyte leukemia. Whole-study context: Among healthy donors, a particular HLA allele went with more CDR3 'QG' motifs. Overall study findings and caveats: Patient CD4-sorted repertoires stayed more clonal than healthy ones after leukemic-clone removal.

This was a survey-level run. TCRdb's table, derived via immunoSEQ multiplex PCR, lists solely in-frame clones and lacks some. The repertoire includes about 38,000 clones, 65% to 90% of them detected once, and less than 1.5% sits in the top ten. Material for sequencing was CD4+ T cells from blood buffy coats. The sequence derives from a human donor in good health.

CDR3 residues: CASSLRRGAPYEQYF. CDR3 coding DNA: TGTGCCAGCAGCCTTAGGAGGGGCGCCCCCTACGAGCAGTACTTC. V usage is TRBV11-2 and J usage is TRBJ2-7; a possible D gene is TRBD2 (6 bases). Germline V lookup: CDR1 SGHAT, CDR2 FQNNGV. V dropped 5 bases and J dropped 2 bases, with 16 bases sitting between them. CDR3 length: 15 residues.